Presented here are 22 T cell receptor beta chains from one specimen sequenced in a study of blood T cell repertoires in COVID-19. Libraries were prepared by immunoSEQ multiplex PCR; TCRdb keeps only in-frame clonotypes and omits some of them. The sample has a few hundred thousand clones, under 90% seen once. The material sequenced was peripheral blood. Source of these receptors: a woman aged 25-40 years with COVID-19, enrolled during active disease.

The chain is built from TRBV14 and TRBJ1-2; the D gene is possibly TRBD1 (5 bases). The CDR3 consists of 13 residues. Trimming removed 4 bases at V and 8 bases at J, with 14 bases between. Per the germline V gene, CDR1 is SGHDN and CDR2 is FVKESK. The CDR3 nucleotides are TGTGCCAGCAGCCTCATGCAGGGAGGCGGCTACACCTTC. Protein product: CASSLMQGGGYTF.

The CDR3 protein is CASSLVRALSTDTQYF. The CDR3 nucleotides read TGTGCCAGCAGCCTAGTGAGGGCTCTCAGCACAGATACGCAGTATTTT. This chain uses TRBV5-8 with TRBJ2-3; a possible D gene is TRBD2 (5 bases). Trimming left V 4 bases short and J 0 bases short, with 15 bases between. Germline lookup yields CDR1 SGHTS and CDR2 YDEGEE. The CDR3 has 16 residues.

The chain recombines TRBV5-1 with TRBJ1-2, with D maybe TRBD1 (6 bases). Trimming left V 0 bases short and J 3 bases short, with 12 bases between. CDR3 length: 15 residues. Germline V gives CDR1 SGHRS, CDR2 YFSETQ. The CDR3 DNA reads as TGCGCCAGCAGCTTGGACCTGCAGGGGTACTATGGCTACACCTTC. It yields the protein CASSLDLQGYYGYTF.

The rearrangement joins TRBV28 to TRBJ1-2; 8 bases are shared with TRBD1. Trimming removed 2 bases from V and 2 bases from J; junction bases left unmatched: 1. Germline values: CDR1 MDHEN, CDR2 SYDVKM. This CDR3 is built from 14 residues. The DNA for the CDR3 is TGTGCCAGCAGTTTACGACAGGGGAACTATGGCTACACCTTC. This gives the protein CASSLRQGNYGYTF.

The sample holds many counts of this clone. The chain links TRBV2 to TRBJ2-2, with D possibly TRBD1 on 6 matching bases. Germline CDR1 reads SNHLY; CDR2 reads FYNNEI. The CDR3 length is 14 residues. V was cut by 5 bases and J by 2 bases, with 9 bases left in between. The CDR3 loop is CASSSGQNTGELFF. The CDR3 coding sequence is TGTGCCAGCAGTTCGGGACAAAACACCGGGGAGCTGTTTTTT.

This chain joins TRBV6-1 and TRBJ1-3; D uncertain. CDR3 size: 14 residues. Trimming stripped 2 bases from V and 5 bases from J, with 10 bases between. CDR1 and CDR2 (germline): MNHNS, SASEGT. Written as DNA, the CDR3 is TGTGCCAGCAGTGAATCAGGCTGGAGAAACACCATATATTTT. Protein sequence: CASSESGWRNTIYF.

The chain employs TRBV7-8 and TRBJ2-7; 13 nucleotides agree with TRBD2. This CDR3 is built from 16 residues. Germline-derived CDR1 and CDR2 are SGHVS and FQNEAQ. Trimming removed 4 bases from V and 3 bases from J; junction bases left unmatched: 6. This CDR3 reads CASSSRTSGSYYEQYF. For the CDR3, the DNA is TGTGCCAGCAGCTCTCGGACTAGCGGGAGTTACTACGAGCAGTACTTC.

This sequence joins TRBV19 and TRBJ1-1; D might be TRBD1 (5 bases). Deletions cut 4 bases from V and 4 bases from J, with 16 bases between. Looked up from germline, CDR1 is LNHDA and CDR2 is SQIVND (reference sequence). This CDR3 region has 15 residues. CDR3 residues: CASSNTGGPSTEAFF. The CDR3 DNA follows: TGTGCCAGTAGTAATACAGGAGGGCCGAGCACTGAAGCTTTCTTT.

The chain carries TRBV9 and TRBJ2-7; 12 bases align to TRBD2. Germline lookup yields CDR1 SGDLS and CDR2 YYNGEE. After removal of 4 bases from V and 2 bases from J, the junction contained 4 bases not matched to a gene. This CDR3 contains 15 residues. CDR3 DNA: TGTGCCAGCAGCATCGGACTAGCGGGAACCTACGAGCAGTACTTC. Protein product: CASSIGLAGTYEQYF.

The J gene is TRBJ2-1, the V gene TRBV29-1; TRBD2 aligns across 12 bases. CDR3 length: 12 residues. After removal of 7 bases from V and 15 bases from J, the junction contained 10 bases not matched to a gene. Germline CDR1 SQVTM, CDR2 ANQGSEA. CDR3 sequence: CSASTSGSAGFF. CDR3 nucleotides: TGCAGCGCGTCGACTAGCGGGAGTGCGGGGTTCTTC.

This chain joins TRBV3-1 (or the pseudogene TRBV3-2) and TRBJ1-6, with TRBD1 as a possible D gene (6 bases). The CDR3 runs to 15 residues. Between the trimmed V and J ends, which lost 1 base and 5 bases, there was a span of 9 bases. Germline V lookup: CDR1 LGHDT, CDR2 YNNKEL (reference sequence). The CDR3 spells CASSQVAGDNSPLHF. CDR3 nucleotide sequence: TGTGCCAGCAGCCAAGTGGCAGGGGATAATTCACCCCTCCACTTT.

This clone turned up a few times. The chain is built from TRBV7-9 and TRBJ1-2; a possible D gene is TRBD1 (5 bases). Germline lookup yields CDR1 SEHNR and CDR2 FQNEAQ (reference sequence). Between the trimmed V and J ends, which lost 2 bases and 5 bases, there was a span of 18 bases. The CDR3 sequence is 16 residues long. CDR3 protein: CASSLLLGALSYGYTF. CDR3 coding DNA: TGTGCCAGCAGCTTATTGTTAGGGGCGTTATCTTATGGCTACACCTTC.

On this clone itself: A junction end diverges from the germline sequence, so it may reflect a read error. The V call is TRBV19, the J call TRBJ1-4; TRBD1 matches at 7 bases. The germline V gene encodes CDR1 LNHDA and CDR2 SQIVND (reference sequence). This CDR3 is built from 14 residues. The CDR3 sequence is CASRTTGSNEKLFF. CDR3 nucleotide sequence: TGTGCCAGTAGGACGACAGGGTCTAACGAAAAACTGTTTTTT.

This chain joins TRBV7-2 and TRBJ1-1; D not certain. The CDR3 consists of 16 residues. V was pared by 5 bases and J by 1 base, with 17 bases between. CDR1 is SGHTA and CDR2 is FQGNSA in the germline V gene. CDR3 nucleotide sequence: TGTGCCAGCAGCCCTCCCCGGGGAGGTGGGAACACTGAAGCTTTCTTT. It translates to CASSPPRGGGNTEAFF. The full variable domain, in which reference TRBV7-2 and TRBJ1-1 provide the parts outside the CDR3, is GAGVSQSPSNKVTEKGKDVELRCDPISGHTALYWYRQSLGQGLEFLIYFQGNSAPDKSGLPSDRFSAERTGGSVSTLTIQRTQQEDSAVYLCASSPPRGGGNTEAFFGQGTRLTVV.

The chain carries TRBV5-4 and TRBJ2-7; no reliable D call. V was shortened by 4 bases and J by 0 bases, with 11 bases between the two germline ends. This CDR3 has 14 residues. The V gene's germline CDR1 is SGHNT and CDR2 YYREEE (reference sequence). This CDR3 is CASSHYSSSYEQYF. The CDR3 nucleotides are TGTGCCAGCAGCCACTATTCCAGCTCCTACGAGCAGTACTTC.

The rearrangement uses TRBV5-6 and TRBJ1-5; possibly TRBD1 for D (5 bases). In germline, CDR1 is SGHDT, CDR2 YYEEEE. The CDR3 is 15 amino acids. Trimming removed 1 base from V and 2 bases from J, with 10 bases in between. CDR3 DNA sequence: TGTGCCAGCAGCTTGTCCAGGGATCGCAATCAGCCCCAGCATTTT. This translates into CASSLSRDRNQPQHF.

The chain employs TRBV5-6 and TRBJ2-1; 7 bases are shared with TRBD2. CDR3 size: 17 residues. J gave up 5 bases and V 3 bases, and 14 bases lay outside the gene matches. The germline V gene has CDR1 SGHDT and CDR2 YYEEEE. CDR3 in DNA: TGTGCCAGCAGCTGGGGGGTGAAAGGAGGGAGGGACAATGAGCAGTTCTTC. Encoded protein: CASSWGVKGGRDNEQFF.

This clone was detected only a few times. The rearrangement uses TRBV12-3 or TRBV12-4 and TRBJ2-5; 8 bases agree with TRBD2. V shed 8 bases, J shed 4 bases, and the junction held 6 bases outside the gene matches. The CDR3 contains 13 residues. The CDR3 nucleotides are TGTGCCAGCTCACAAAGCGGGAGAGAGACCCAGTACTTC. It yields the protein CASSQSGRETQYF.

The chain employs TRBV5-1 and TRBJ1-1, with D unresolved. In germline, CDR1 is SGHRS, CDR2 YFSETQ. This CDR3 region has 14 residues. Trimming removed 1 base from V and 4 bases from J, with 11 bases in between. CDR3 protein: CASSLNEVGTEAFF. The CDR3 nucleotides are TGCGCCAGCAGCTTGAATGAGGTAGGCACTGAAGCTTTCTTT.

The chain recombines TRBV5-1 with TRBJ2-5; possibly TRBD2 for D (6 bases). The CDR3 runs 15 residues. The germline V gene encodes CDR1 SGHRS and CDR2 YFSETQ. Trimming took off 4 bases at V and 1 base at J, with 14 bases between the two ends. The CDR3 nucleotides read TGCGCCAGCAGCCGGGCGGGGCTGGTCCAAGAGACCCAGTACTTC. This encodes CASSRAGLVQETQYF.

J is TRBJ2-1 and V is TRBV11-2; 13 bases map to TRBD2. The CDR3 is made up of 18 amino acids. The germline CDR1 and CDR2 sequences are SGHAT and FQNNGV. V trimming: 4 bases; J trimming: 5 bases; junction bases outside the gene matches: 11. CDR3 amino acids: CASSSIRRLAGGNNEQFF. Written as DNA, the CDR3 is TGTGCCAGCAGCTCCATACGCAGACTAGCGGGAGGAAACAATGAGCAGTTCTTC. The full variable domain, in which reference TRBV11-2 and TRBJ2-1 provide the parts outside the CDR3, is EAGVAQSPRYKIIEKRQSVAFWCNPISGHATLYWYQQILGQGPKLLIQFQNNGVVDDSQLPKDRFSAERLKGVDSTLKIQPAKLEDSAVYLCASSSIRRLAGGNNEQFFGPGTRLTVL.

Only one count was recorded for this clone. This chain connects TRBV7-9 to TRBJ2-3; 11 bases line up with TRBD2. Germline V gene data show CDR1 as SEHNR and CDR2 as FQNEAQ (reference sequence). V lost 3 bases to trimming and J lost 4 bases; unmatched junction nucleotides: 15. This CDR3 spans 19 amino acids. The chain's CDR3 is CASSFKTGGSLAGADTQYF. The DNA for the CDR3 is TGTGCCAGCAGCTTTAAGACAGGGGGGTCACTAGCGGGAGCAGATACGCAGTATTTT.